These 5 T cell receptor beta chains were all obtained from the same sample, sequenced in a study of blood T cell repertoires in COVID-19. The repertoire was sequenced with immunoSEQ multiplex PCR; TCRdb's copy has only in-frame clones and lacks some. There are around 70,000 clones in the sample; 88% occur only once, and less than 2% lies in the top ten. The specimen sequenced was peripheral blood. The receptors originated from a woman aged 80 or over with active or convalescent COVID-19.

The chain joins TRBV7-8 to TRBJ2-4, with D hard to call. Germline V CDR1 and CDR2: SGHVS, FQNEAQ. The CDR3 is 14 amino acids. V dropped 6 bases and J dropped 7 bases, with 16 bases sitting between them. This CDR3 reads CASSFRPDANIQYF. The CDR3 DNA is TGTGCCAGCAGTTTCAGGCCCGATGCGAACATTCAGTACTTC.

The DNA of the CDR3 is TGTGCCAGTAGTATAGACACAGGTGACTTGGACTATGGCTACACCTTC. Translating it yields CASSIDTGDLDYGYTF. V gene TRBV19 combines with J gene TRBJ1-2; D is possibly TRBD1 (5 bases). Germline V gene lookup returns CDR1 LNHDA and CDR2 SQIVND (reference sequence). The CDR3 totals 16 residues. V gave up 0 bases and J gave up 3 bases, with 14 bases separating them.

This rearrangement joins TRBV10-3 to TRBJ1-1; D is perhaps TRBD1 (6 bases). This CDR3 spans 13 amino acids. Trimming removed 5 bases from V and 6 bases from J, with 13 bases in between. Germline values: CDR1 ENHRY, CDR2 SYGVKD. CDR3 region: CAISKQGSSEAFF. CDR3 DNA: TGTGCCATCAGTAAACAGGGTTCATCTGAAGCTTTCTTT.

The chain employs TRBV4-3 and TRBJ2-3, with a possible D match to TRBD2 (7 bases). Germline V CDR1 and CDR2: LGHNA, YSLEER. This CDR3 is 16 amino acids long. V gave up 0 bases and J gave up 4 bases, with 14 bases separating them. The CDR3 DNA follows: TGCGCCAGCAGCCAAGATGGCCGGGGGGCCGCAGATACGCAGTATTTT. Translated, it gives CASSQDGRGAADTQYF.

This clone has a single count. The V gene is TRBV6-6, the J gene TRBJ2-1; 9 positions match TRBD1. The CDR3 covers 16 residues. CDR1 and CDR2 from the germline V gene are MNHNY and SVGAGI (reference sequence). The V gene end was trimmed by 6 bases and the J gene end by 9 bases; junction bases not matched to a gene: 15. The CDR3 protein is CASRSTGTGFISEQFF. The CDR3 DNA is TGTGCCAGCAGGTCAACCGGGACAGGGTTCATCAGTGAGCAGTTCTTC.